Below, one TCR beta chain is given with its context. This clone was observed a handful of times. Its recognized antigen is unknown. The record has no base qualities; no much larger clone is one base away. For this chain, trimming is 5 bases at the V end and 4 bases at the J end, and the number of junction bases without a gene match is 9. Including the terminal cysteine and phenylalanine, the CDR3 comprises 15 residues. The read is trimmed to its CDR3 DNA, 45 bases read in frame from base 1. For CDR1 and CDR2, the germline V gene lists SGHVS and FQNEAQ. The receptor library was made with the immunoSEQ multiplex PCR assay. TCRdb took over this immuneACCESS table, retaining in-frame rearrangements with V and J assigned. Such tables are incomplete; in checked studies, under half of the missing clones stem from an unresolved V gene, and the remainder is unexplained. The sample table lists 35,000 to 50,000 clones, around 96% of them with a count of one. The ten largest clones take up about 0.4% of the sample.

This record belongs to a study of technical replicates of blood from a handful of donors (dated by TCRdb to between 2016 and 2019). Recombination connected TRBV7-8 to TRBJ2-3, and TRBD2 aligns with 7 junction nucleotides. Specimen: T cells isolated from PBMCs. The sequence derives from a human donor in good health. The nucleotides are TGTGCCAGCAGCCTCGGGACTACGGAGGCAGATACGCAGTATTTT. This translates into CASSLGTTEADTQYF.